The 24 T cell receptor beta chains given below trace back to one sample, sequenced in a study of cytomegalovirus exposure and HLA in healthy donors. With 60 Vbeta and 13 Jbeta primers, the PCR was carried out. TCRdb's copy holds only in-frame clones and misses some; the assay was immunoSEQ multiplex PCR. The sample yields more than 110,000 clones, around 80% seen once. The sequenced sample consisted of PBMCs. The receptors here all came from a female donor in good health and CMV-seronegative.

The chain recombines TRBV6-5 with TRBJ2-2, with D possibly being TRBD1 (5 bases). CDR1 is MNHEY and CDR2 is SVGAGI in the germline V gene. This CDR3 spans 15 amino acids. V was cut by 1 base and J by 4 bases, with 10 bases left in between. CDR3 nucleotide sequence: TGTGCCAGCAGTTACTATGGAAGGGGCACCGGGGAGCTGTTTTTT. Translated, it gives CASSYYGRGTGELFF.

The V gene is TRBV25-1, the J gene TRBJ2-1, with 11 bases that match TRBD2. The V gene's germline CDR1 is MGHDK and CDR2 SYGVNS. Unmatched junction bases numbered 4, after V lost 3 bases and J lost 6 bases. The CDR3 extends over 15 amino acids. CDR3 region: CASSDLLAGVNEQFF. The CDR3 region has the DNA TGTGCCAGCAGTGACTTACTAGCGGGAGTCAATGAGCAGTTCTTC. The complete variable domain, with remaining parts taken from reference TRBV25-1 and TRBJ2-1, reads EADIYQTPRYLVIGTGKKITLECSQTMGHDKMYWYQQDPGMELHLIHYSYGVNSTEKGDLSSESTVSRIRTEHFPLTLESARPSHTSQYLCASSDLLAGVNEQFFGPGTRLTVL.

This chain connects TRBV7-7 to TRBJ2-1, with 11 bases identical to TRBD2. The CDR3 is 14 amino acids. Trimming took 5 bases from V and 5 from J; bases not matched to a gene: 2. Germline lookup yields CDR1 SSHAT and CDR2 FNYEAQ (reference sequence). The CDR3 is CASSRGLADNEQFF. CDR3 DNA sequence: TGTGCCAGCAGCCGGGGACTAGCGGACAATGAGCAGTTCTTC. The whole variable domain, filled in from reference TRBV7-7 and TRBJ2-1, reads GAGVSQSPRYKVTKRGQDVTLRCDPISSHATLYWYQQALGQGPEFLTYFNYEAQPDKSGLPSDRFSAERPEGSISTLTIQRTEQRDSAMYRCASSRGLADNEQFFGPGTRLTVL.

This chain joins TRBV27 and TRBJ2-7; D is possibly TRBD1 (6 bases). The length of the CDR3 is 13 residues. Trimming removed 5 bases from V and 3 bases from J, with 11 bases in between. CDR1 and CDR2 (germline): MNHEY, SMNVEV (reference sequence). CDR3 loop: CASSPRDIYEQYF. Here the CDR3 DNA reads TGTGCCAGCAGTCCCCGGGACATCTACGAGCAGTACTTC.

The chain is built from TRBV6-5 and TRBJ1-4; D uncertain. This CDR3 region has 15 residues. V lost 10 bases, J lost 7 bases, and 22 bases lay in between. Per the germline V gene, CDR1 is MNHEY and CDR2 is SVGAGI. This chain's CDR3 is CATGVGLSGGEKLFF. The CDR3 DNA sequence: TGTGCCACCGGAGTAGGGCTGTCGGGAGGTGAAAAACTGTTTTTT.

The chain recombines TRBV27 with TRBJ1-5; D is unclear. The CDR3 loop spans 13 amino acids. CDR1 MNHEY and CDR2 SMNVEV come from the germline V gene (reference sequence). The V end was cut by 2 bases, the J end by 4 bases, with 6 bases between. CDR3 sequence (DNA): TGTGCCAGCAGTTTAGGGCTGAATCAGCCCCAGCATTTT. It translates to CASSLGLNQPQHF.

The J gene is TRBJ1-4, the V gene TRBV25-1, with TRBD1 matching over 9 bases. CDR1 is MGHDK and CDR2 is SYGVNS in the germline V gene. This CDR3 is built from 14 residues. Trimming removed 7 bases from V and 8 bases from J; junction bases left unmatched: 8. CDR3 nucleotide sequence: TGTGCCAGCATTAAGGACAGGGGTGACGAAAAACTGTTTTTT. Its protein is CASIKDRGDEKLFF.

The chain joins TRBV7-9 to TRBJ2-6; possibly TRBD2 for D (5 bases). CDR3 size: 16 residues. Between the trimmed V and J ends, which lost 5 bases and 7 bases, there was a span of 18 bases. From germline, CDR1 is SEHNR and CDR2 FQNEAQ (reference sequence). The CDR3 region has the DNA TGTGCCAGCAGCCGGGGATCGACTCTAGGTGCCAACGTCCTGACTTTC. It encodes CASSRGSTLGANVLTF.

The V and J genes are TRBV6-6 and TRBJ2-7; D possibly corresponds to TRBD1 (5 bases). This CDR3 comprises 12 residues. Germline CDR1 is MNHNY and CDR2 is SVGAGI (reference sequence). V lost 5 bases to trimming and J lost 3 bases, with 8 bases between them. CDR3: CASSLQVYEQYF. The CDR3 coding sequence is TGTGCCAGCAGTCTACAGGTCTACGAGCAGTACTTC.

This clone has more than one count but fewer than ten. The J gene is TRBJ2-7, the V gene TRBV27; 9 bases match TRBD2. J lost 3 bases, V lost 5 bases, and 8 bases had no gene match. The CDR3 totals 15 residues. CDR1 is MNHEY, CDR2 SMNVEV, per germline (reference sequence). For the CDR3, the DNA is TGTGCCAGCAGTCCTGTAGCGGGAGTACTCTACGAGCAGTACTTC. Translating gives CASSPVAGVLYEQYF.

The V and J genes are TRBV30 and TRBJ1-1, with no clear D. The CDR3 extends over 14 amino acids. V lost 2 bases and J 2 bases, leaving 12 bases between the germline ends. Per germline, CDR1 GTSNPN and CDR2 SVGIG (reference sequence). CDR3 DNA sequence: TGTGCCTGGAGTAAAACTGCCCTAAACACTGAAGCTTTCTTT. Translated: CAWSKTALNTEAFF.

The rearrangement uses TRBV6-5 and TRBJ2-5, with D unclear. The CDR3 has 15 amino acids. Germline loops: CDR1 MNHEY, CDR2 SVGAGI. The V gene lost 0 bases and the J gene lost 5 bases, with 13 bases spanning the gap. CDR3 nucleotides: TGTGCCAGCAGTTACTCGTTTGGCAGGCACGAGACCCAGTACTTC. Translating it yields CASSYSFGRHETQYF.

This chain connects TRBV5-1 to TRBJ1-1, with 8 bases that match TRBD1. The CDR3 covers 14 residues. The J segment lost 4 bases and the V segment lost 2 bases, leaving 4 bases of the junction unmatched. Per the germline V gene, CDR1 is SGHRS and CDR2 is YFSETQ. In DNA, the CDR3 is TGCGCCAGCAGCTTCAGGGGGCGCATCACTGAAGCTTTCTTT. The encoded protein is CASSFRGRITEAFF. Using reference TRBV5-1 and TRBJ1-1 for the parts outside the CDR3, the full variable domain is KAGVTQTPRYLIKTRGQQVTLSCSPISGHRSVSWYQQTPGQGLQFLFEYFSETQRNKGNFPGRFSGRQFSNSRSEMNVSTLELGDSALYLCASSFRGRITEAFFGQGTRLTVV.

V and J are TRBV12-5 and TRBJ2-1; 12 bases agree with TRBD2. The CDR3 loop spans 18 amino acids. CDR1 LGHNT and CDR2 FRNRAP come from the germline V gene. With 6 bases clipped from V and 8 bases from J, the junction kept 17 bases outside the gene matches. The CDR3 DNA reads TGTGCTAGTGGGACAGGGGCCAAGACTAGCGGGAGATTTGATGAGCAGTTCTTC. As protein: CASGTGAKTSGRFDEQFF.

The V call is TRBV27, the J call TRBJ2-1, with D possibly matching TRBD2 (6 bases). The germline V gene encodes CDR1 MNHEY and CDR2 SMNVEV (reference sequence). Trimming removed 5 bases from V and 1 base from J, with 18 bases in between. The CDR3 spans 17 residues. CDR3 sequence reads: CASSPRGRAGSYNEQFF. CDR3 in DNA: TGTGCCAGCAGTCCTAGAGGCAGGGCGGGGTCCTACAATGAGCAGTTCTTC.

The rearrangement uses TRBV13 and TRBJ1-1, with TRBD1 matching over 7 bases. The V gene's germline CDR1 is PRHDT and CDR2 FYEKMQ (reference sequence). The junction had 10 bases not matched to a gene; V was cut back by 3 bases and J by 6 bases. CDR3 length equals 15 residues. The CDR3 sequence: CASSFTGAPNPEAFF. The DNA of the CDR3 is TGTGCCAGCAGCTTTACAGGGGCGCCCAACCCTGAAGCTTTCTTT.

V and J are TRBV9 and TRBJ2-5, with TRBD1 identical over 7 bases. The length of the CDR3 is 14 residues. With 4 bases clipped from V and 2 bases from J, the junction kept 5 bases outside the gene matches. Germline loops: CDR1 SGDLS, CDR2 YYNGEE. The CDR3 nucleotides are TGTGCCAGCAGCACATCGGGACAGCAAGAGACCCAGTACTTC. This codes for CASSTSGQQETQYF.

V and J are TRBV2 and TRBJ2-6, with a possible D match to TRBD2 (6 bases). From germline, CDR1 is SNHLY and CDR2 FYNNEI. This CDR3 is built from 15 residues. V was trimmed by 6 bases and J by 2 bases, leaving 11 bases between them. The CDR3 sequence: CASSTTGAGANVLTF. CDR3 coding DNA: TGTGCCAGCAGCACGACGGGGGCTGGGGCCAACGTCCTGACTTTC. The variable domain in full, completed from reference TRBV2 and TRBJ2-6, reads EPEVTQTPSHQVTQMGQEVILRCVPISNHLYFYWYRQILGQKVEFLVSFYNNEISEKSEIFDDQFSVERPDGSNFTLKIRSTKLEDSAMYFCASSTTGAGANVLTFGAGSRLTVL.

The V gene is TRBV15, the J gene TRBJ2-1; D may be TRBD2 (5 bases). This CDR3 is built from 12 residues. Looked up from germline, CDR1 is LNHNV and CDR2 is YYDKDF (reference sequence). Trimming removed 8 bases at V and 1 base at J, with 6 bases between. CDR3 sequence: CATGGSYNEQFF. CDR3 coding DNA: TGTGCCACCGGCGGGTCCTACAATGAGCAGTTCTTC.

CDR3 amino acids: CASRPGQGRYTEAFF. In DNA, the CDR3 is TGTGCCAGCAGACCGGGACAGGGTCGGTACACTGAAGCTTTCTTT. The J gene is TRBJ1-1, the V gene TRBV28, with 9 positions matching TRBD1. The J segment lost 3 bases and the V segment lost 6 bases, leaving 8 bases of the junction unmatched. Per germline, CDR1 MDHEN and CDR2 SYDVKM. CDR3 size: 15 residues.

The chain is built from TRBV5-8 and TRBJ1-1; D remains ambiguous. The V end was cut by 0 bases, the J end by 5 bases, with 8 bases between. Germline CDR1 reads SGHTS; CDR2 reads YDEGEE. The CDR3 loop spans 13 amino acids. CDR3 bases: TGTGCCAGCAGCTTGGAGGCGGCGACTGAAGCTTTCTTT. It yields the protein CASSLEAATEAFF.

The rearrangement joins TRBV19 to TRBJ2-7, with 8 bases aligning to TRBD2. The CDR3 totals 16 residues. The germline gives CDR1 LNHDA, CDR2 SQIVND (reference sequence). Trimming removed 0 bases from V and 4 bases from J; junction bases left unmatched: 8. The CDR3 coding sequence is TGTGCCAGTAGTATAGATCATGCAGCGGGAGTGTACGAGCAGTACTTC. Residues: CASSIDHAAGVYEQYF.

As to this clone: Its ends do not fully match the called genes, so a read error is possible. In DNA form, the CDR3 reads TGCGCCAGCAGCCTTGCGGACTCGTACAATGGGCAGTTCTTC. Protein: CASSLADSYNGQFF. J is TRBJ2-1 and V is TRBV5-1; D perhaps matches TRBD2 (5 bases). The CDR3 consists of 14 residues. Germline loops: CDR1 SGHRS, CDR2 YFSETQ.

The chain carries TRBV29-1 and TRBJ2-2; 7 bases fit TRBD1. Trimming at V came to 5 bases and at J to 6 bases, leaving 15 bases not matched to a gene. The CDR3 sequence is 16 residues long. Germline CDR1 is SQVTM and CDR2 is ANQGSEA. DNA for the CDR3: TGCAGCGTTCGCCGGGACAGCAGCCTTAGTGCCGGGGAGCTGTTTTTT. Encoded protein: CSVRRDSSLSAGELFF.